This TCR beta chain comes out of a study of blood T cell repertoires in COVID-19. The wider study: Some COVID-19 samples were acute and others convalescent; all came from the United States, Italy and Spain. From T cells, B-cell-depleted T cells, or PBMCs came the material, which was cDNA or gDNA.

In the original processing: Reference gene primer amplification gave nucleated cell count estimates. Assay used: immunoSEQ multiplex PCR; TCRdb lists only in-frame clones, some missing. Clone size and V and J calls were adopted from that table, with D and trimming inferred from the DNA. The sample carries 150,000 to 200,000 clones, approximately 93% recorded once. Patients in Seattle were enrolled during active infection, then followed longitudinally. What was sequenced was peripheral blood. The sequence was obtained from a woman aged 55-69 years with COVID-19, enrolled during active disease.

CDR3 sequence (DNA): TGTGCCAGCAGTTACTATTGGACAGGGGGGAGCAATGAGCAGTTCTTC. Amino acid sequence: CASSYYWTGGSNEQFF. This chain links TRBV6-6 with TRBJ2-1; 10 bases line up with TRBD1. J lost 6 bases, V lost 1 base, and 6 bases had no gene match. Germline-derived CDR1 and CDR2 are MNHNY and SVGAGI (reference sequence). The CDR3 has 16 amino acids.